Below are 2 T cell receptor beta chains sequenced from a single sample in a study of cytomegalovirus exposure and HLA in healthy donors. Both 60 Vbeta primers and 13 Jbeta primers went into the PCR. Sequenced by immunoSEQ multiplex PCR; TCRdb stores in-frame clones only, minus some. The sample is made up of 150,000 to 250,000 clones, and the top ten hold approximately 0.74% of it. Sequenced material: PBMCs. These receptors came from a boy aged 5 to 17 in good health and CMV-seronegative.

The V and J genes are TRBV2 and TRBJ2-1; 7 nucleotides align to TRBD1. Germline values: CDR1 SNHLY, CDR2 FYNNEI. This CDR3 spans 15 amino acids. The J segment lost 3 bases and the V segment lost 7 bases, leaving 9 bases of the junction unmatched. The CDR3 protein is CASNPGTDLYNEQFF. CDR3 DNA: TGTGCCAGCAACCCAGGGACAGACCTCTACAATGAGCAGTTCTTC.

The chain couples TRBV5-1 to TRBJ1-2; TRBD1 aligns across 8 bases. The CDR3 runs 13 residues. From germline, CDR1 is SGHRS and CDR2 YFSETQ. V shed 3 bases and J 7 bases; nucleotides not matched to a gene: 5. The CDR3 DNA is TGCGCCAGCAGCTCCGGACAGGGTAGTGGCTACACCTTC. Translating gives CASSSGQGSGYTF.